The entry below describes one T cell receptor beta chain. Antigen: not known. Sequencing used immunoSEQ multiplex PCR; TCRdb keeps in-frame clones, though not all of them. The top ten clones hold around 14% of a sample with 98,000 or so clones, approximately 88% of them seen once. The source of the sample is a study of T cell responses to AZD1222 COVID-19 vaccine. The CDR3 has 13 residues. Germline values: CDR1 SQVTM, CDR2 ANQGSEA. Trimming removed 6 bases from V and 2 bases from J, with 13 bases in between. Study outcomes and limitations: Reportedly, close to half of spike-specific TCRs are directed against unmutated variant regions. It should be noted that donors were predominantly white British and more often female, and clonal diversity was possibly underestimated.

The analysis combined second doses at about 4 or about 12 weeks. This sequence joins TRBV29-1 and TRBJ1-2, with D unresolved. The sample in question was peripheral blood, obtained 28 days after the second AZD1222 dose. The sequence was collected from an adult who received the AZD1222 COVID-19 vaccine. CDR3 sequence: CSVRDTSNYGYTF. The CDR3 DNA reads TGCAGCGTCCGAGACACTTCAAACTATGGCTACACCTTC.